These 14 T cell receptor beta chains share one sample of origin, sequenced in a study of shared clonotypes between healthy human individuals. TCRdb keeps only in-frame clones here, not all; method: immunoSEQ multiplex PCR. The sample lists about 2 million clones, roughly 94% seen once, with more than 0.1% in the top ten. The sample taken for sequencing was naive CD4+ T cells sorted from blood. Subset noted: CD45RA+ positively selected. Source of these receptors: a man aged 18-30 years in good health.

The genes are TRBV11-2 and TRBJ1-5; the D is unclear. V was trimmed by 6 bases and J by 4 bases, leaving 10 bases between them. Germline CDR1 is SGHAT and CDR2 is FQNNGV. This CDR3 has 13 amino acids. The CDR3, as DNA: TGTGCCAGCAGTCGACAACCGAATCAGCCCCAGCATTTT. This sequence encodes CASSRQPNQPQHF.

The CDR3 region has the DNA TGTGCCAGCAGTTTCGACAGGGAGGCTCAGCCCCAGCATTTT. This codes for CASSFDREAQPQHF. The gene calls are TRBV6-5 and TRBJ1-5; 7 bases map to TRBD1. The trim removed 4 bases at V and 6 bases at J, leaving 6 bases unmatched. This CDR3 contains 14 residues. Germline CDR1 MNHEY, CDR2 SVGAGI.

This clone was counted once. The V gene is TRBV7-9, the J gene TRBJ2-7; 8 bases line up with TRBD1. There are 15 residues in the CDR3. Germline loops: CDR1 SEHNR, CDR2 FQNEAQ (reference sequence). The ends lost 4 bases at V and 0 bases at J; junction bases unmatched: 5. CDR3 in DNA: TGTGCCAGCAGCTCAGGACAGGGCGTCTCCTACGAGCAGTACTTC. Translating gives CASSSGQGVSYEQYF.

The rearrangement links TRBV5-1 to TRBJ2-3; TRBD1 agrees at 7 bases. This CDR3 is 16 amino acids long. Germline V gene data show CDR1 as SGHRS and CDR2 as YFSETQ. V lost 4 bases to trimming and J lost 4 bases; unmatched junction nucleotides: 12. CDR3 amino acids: CASSPRQGKRADTQYF. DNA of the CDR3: TGCGCCAGCAGCCCTAGACAGGGTAAAAGGGCAGATACGCAGTATTTT.

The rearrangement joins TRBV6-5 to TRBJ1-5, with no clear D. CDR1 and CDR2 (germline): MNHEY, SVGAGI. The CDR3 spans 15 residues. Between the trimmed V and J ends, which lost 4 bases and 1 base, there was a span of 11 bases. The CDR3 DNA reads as TGTGCCAGCAGTTCAGGCAGGATAAGCAATCAGCCCCAGCATTTT. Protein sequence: CASSSGRISNQPQHF.

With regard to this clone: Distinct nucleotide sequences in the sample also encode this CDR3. DNA for the CDR3: TGTGCCAGCAGCCCAGACAGGTACGAGCAGTACTTC. Amino acids: CASSPDRYEQYF. This chain uses TRBV6-5 with TRBJ2-7; D is perhaps TRBD1 (6 bases). The germline V gene encodes CDR1 MNHEY and CDR2 SVGAGI. Trimming cost V 6 bases and J 4 bases, with 10 bases left between them. The CDR3 has 12 residues.

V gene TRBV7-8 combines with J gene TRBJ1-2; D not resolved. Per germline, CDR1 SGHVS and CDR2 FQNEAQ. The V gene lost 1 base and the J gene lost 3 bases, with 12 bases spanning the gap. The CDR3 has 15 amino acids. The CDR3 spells CASSLGQLLYYGYTF. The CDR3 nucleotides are TGTGCCAGCAGCTTAGGGCAACTTCTATACTATGGCTACACCTTC.

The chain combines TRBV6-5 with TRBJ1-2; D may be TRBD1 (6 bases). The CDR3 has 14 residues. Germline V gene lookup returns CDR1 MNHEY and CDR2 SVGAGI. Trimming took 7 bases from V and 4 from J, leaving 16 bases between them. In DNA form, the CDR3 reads TGTGCCAGCACCCGAGGCGGGGGCTTCTATGGCTACACCTTC. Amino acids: CASTRGGGFYGYTF.

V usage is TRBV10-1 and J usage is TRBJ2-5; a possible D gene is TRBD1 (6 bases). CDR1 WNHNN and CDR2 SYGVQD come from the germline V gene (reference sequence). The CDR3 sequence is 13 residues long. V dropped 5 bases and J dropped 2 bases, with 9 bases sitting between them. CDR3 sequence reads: CASSRQDQETQYF. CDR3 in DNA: TGCGCCAGCAGTAGACAGGATCAAGAGACCCAGTACTTC.

Here the CDR3 reads CASSLKQGNNYGYTF. CDR3 nucleotide sequence: TGTGCCAGCAGCTTAAAACAGGGGAATAACTATGGCTACACCTTC. V gene TRBV7-2 combines with J gene TRBJ1-2; 7 bases map to TRBD1. V lost 2 bases and J lost 1; bases outside the gene matches: 4. CDR1 SGHTA and CDR2 FQGNSA come from the germline V gene. The CDR3 runs 15 residues. The entire variable domain, with the rest obtained from reference TRBV7-2 and TRBJ1-2, is as follows: GAGVSQSPSNKVTEKGKDVELRCDPISGHTALYWYRQSLGQGLEFLIYFQGNSAPDKSGLPSDRFSAERTGGSVSTLTIQRTQQEDSAVYLCASSLKQGNNYGYTFGSGTRLTVV.

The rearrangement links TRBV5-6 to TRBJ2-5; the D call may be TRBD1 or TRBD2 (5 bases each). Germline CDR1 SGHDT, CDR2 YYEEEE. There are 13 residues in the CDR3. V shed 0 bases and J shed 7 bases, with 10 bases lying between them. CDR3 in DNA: TGTGCCAGCAGCTTGGTCGAGGGGAGGACCCAGTACTTC. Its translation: CASSLVEGRTQYF.

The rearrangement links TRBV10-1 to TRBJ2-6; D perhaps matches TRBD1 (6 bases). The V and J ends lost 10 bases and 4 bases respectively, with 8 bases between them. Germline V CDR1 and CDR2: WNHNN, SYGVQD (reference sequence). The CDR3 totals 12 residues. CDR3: CAKGQGANVLTF. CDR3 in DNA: TGCGCCAAAGGACAGGGGGCCAACGTCCTGACTTTC.

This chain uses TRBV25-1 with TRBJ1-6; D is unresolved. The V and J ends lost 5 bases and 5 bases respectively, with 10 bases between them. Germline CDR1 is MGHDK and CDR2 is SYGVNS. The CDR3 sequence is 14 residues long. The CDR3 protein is CASSSLSDNSPLHF. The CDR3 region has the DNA TGTGCCAGCAGTTCGCTGTCGGATAATTCACCCCTCCACTTT.

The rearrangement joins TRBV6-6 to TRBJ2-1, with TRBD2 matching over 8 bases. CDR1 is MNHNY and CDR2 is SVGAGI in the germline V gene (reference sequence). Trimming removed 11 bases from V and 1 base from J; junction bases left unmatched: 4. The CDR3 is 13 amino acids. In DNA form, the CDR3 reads TGTGCCGGGAGCGGGGGTTCCTACAATGAGCAGTTCTTC. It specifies CAGSGGSYNEQFF.